This TCR beta chain is drawn from a study of blood T cell repertoires in COVID-19. The method was immunoSEQ multiplex PCR; TCRdb's version includes in-frame clones alone and lacks a portion of them. The table includes a few hundred thousand clones, about 82% detected once. There are 11 residues in the CDR3. V was cut by 8 bases and J by 13 bases, with 16 bases left in between. The origin of this receptor is a human donor in a cohort sampled during active COVID-19. The sequencing input was peripheral blood. The genes are TRBV12-3 or TRBV12-4 and TRBJ2-3; weak D call: TRBD1 (6 bases). Written as DNA, the CDR3 is TGTGCCAGCCGGTCCAGCGAGGGGGAGTATTTT. It yields the protein CASRSSEGEYF.